What follows describes a single T cell receptor beta chain. What it binds is not known. Prior to sequencing, the ViraFEST assay stimulated PBMC with viral peptide pools, which expanded the antigen-specific CD4+ T cells. The culture ran for less than 12 days, and then CD4+ T cells were isolated. Previously uninfected by SARS-CoV-2, the vaccine recipients also showed negative nucleocapsid antibodies. This CDR3 is built from 17 residues. Trimming removed 4 bases from V and 1 base from J; junction bases left unmatched: 12. Germline lookup yields CDR1 SEHNR and CDR2 FQNEAQ (reference sequence). These data come from a study of vaccination effects on CD4 cells after COVID-19. Clones were sequenced by immunoSEQ multiplex PCR, and TCRdb holds only the in-frame ones, with some missing. Of some 70,000 clones in the sample, 75% to 85% were seen once.

The chain links TRBV7-9 to TRBJ1-1, with 7 bases matching TRBD1. Material: CD4+ T cells from PBMCs cultured with SARS-CoV-2 spike peptides, obtained before COVID-19 vaccination. The TCR was taken from a human donor who received a COVID-19 vaccine. The CDR3 nucleotides read TGTGCCAGCAGCTCCTTCGGTAAGGGGGCGGGGAACACTGAAGCTTTCTTT. Translating it yields CASSSFGKGAGNTEAFF.